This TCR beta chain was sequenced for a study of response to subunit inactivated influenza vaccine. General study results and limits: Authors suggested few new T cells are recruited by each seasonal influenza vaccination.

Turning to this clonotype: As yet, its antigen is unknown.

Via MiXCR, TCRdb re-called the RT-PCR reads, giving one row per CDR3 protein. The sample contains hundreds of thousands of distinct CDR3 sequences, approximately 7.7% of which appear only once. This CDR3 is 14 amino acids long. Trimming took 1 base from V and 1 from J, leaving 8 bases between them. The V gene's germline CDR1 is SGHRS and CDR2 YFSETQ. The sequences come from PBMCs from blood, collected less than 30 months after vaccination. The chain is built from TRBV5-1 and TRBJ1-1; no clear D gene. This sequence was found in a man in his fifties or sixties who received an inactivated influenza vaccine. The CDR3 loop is CASSLSAENTEAFF. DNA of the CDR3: TGCGCCAGCAGCTTGTCGGCAGAGAACACTGAAGCTTTCTTT. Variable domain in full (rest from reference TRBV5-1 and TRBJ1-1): KAGVTQTPRYLIKTRGQQVTLSCSPISGHRSVSWYQQTPGQGLQFLFEYFSETQRNKGNFPGRFSGRQFSNSRSEMNVSTLELGDSALYLCASSLSAENTEAFFGQGTRLTVV.